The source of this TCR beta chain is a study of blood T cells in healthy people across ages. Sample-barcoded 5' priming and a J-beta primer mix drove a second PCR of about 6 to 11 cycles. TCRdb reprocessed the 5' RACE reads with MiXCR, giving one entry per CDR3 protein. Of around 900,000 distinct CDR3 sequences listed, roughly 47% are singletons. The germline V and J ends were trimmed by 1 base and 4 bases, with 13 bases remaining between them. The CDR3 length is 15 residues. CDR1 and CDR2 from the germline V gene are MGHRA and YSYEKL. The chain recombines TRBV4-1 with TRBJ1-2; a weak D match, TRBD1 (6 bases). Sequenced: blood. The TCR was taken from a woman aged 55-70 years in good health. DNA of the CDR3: TGCGCCAGCAGCCAAGGGGGGCCGAGTTTCTATGGCTACACCTTC. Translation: CASSQGGPSFYGYTF.